This T cell receptor beta chain was documented in a study of OX40 agonist ivuxolimab in advanced cancers. This clone was counted only a few times. Germline CDR1 reads SGHDN; CDR2 reads FVKESK. This CDR3 comprises 13 residues. Trimming took 5 bases from V and 2 from J, leaving 10 bases between them. Clones were sequenced by immunoSEQ multiplex PCR, and TCRdb holds only the in-frame ones, with some missing. The sample carries about 67,000 clones, 75% to 90% recorded once. The genes are TRBV14 and TRBJ2-7, with D hard to call. The sequence was collected from an adult with an advanced solid tumor such as melanoma, head and neck, liver or kidney cancer. Sample: CD4+ or CD8+ T cells sorted from blood, taken in a trial of the OX40 agonist ivuxolimab. The CDR3, as DNA: TGTGCCAGCAGCGGTGGAGTCACCTACGAGCAGTACTTC. It encodes CASSGGVTYEQYF.